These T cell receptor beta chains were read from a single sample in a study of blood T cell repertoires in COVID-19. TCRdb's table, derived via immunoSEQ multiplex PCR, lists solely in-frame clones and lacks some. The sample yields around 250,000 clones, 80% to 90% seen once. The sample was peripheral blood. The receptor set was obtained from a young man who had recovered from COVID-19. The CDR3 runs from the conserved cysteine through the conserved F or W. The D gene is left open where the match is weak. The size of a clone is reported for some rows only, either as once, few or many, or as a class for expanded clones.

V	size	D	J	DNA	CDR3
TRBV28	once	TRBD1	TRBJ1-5	TGTGCCAGCAGTCCCCTGGGACAGGGGGGTAATCAGCCCCAGCATTTT	CASSPLGQGGNQPQHF
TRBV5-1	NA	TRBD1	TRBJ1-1	TGCGCCAGCAGCCCACGAGAAAACAGGGGGCCGGACACTGAAGCTTTCTTT	CASSPRENRGPDTEAFF
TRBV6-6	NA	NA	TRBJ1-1	TGTGCCAGCAGGGGGGACCTTGGGAGGACTGAAGCTTTCTTT	CASRGDLGRTEAFF
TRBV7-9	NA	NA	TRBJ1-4	TGTGCCAGCAGCTCACCCCGCGGGGGGAGGGGTGAAAAACTGTTTTTT	CASSSPRGGRGEKLFF
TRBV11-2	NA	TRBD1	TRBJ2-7	TGTGCCAGCAGCTCCCTCGGACAGGGGCAGTACTTC	CASSSLGQGQYF
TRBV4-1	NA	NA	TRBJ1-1	TGCGCCAGCAGCCTCATGAACACTGAAGCTTTCTTT	CASSLMNTEAFF
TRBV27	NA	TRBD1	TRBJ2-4	TGTGCCAATACAGGGGCTGGTCAAAACATTCAGTACTTC	CANTGAGQNIQYF
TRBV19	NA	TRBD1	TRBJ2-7	TGTGCCAACCAGGACAGGAGGATCGGCAAGGCGAACTACGAGCAGTACTTC	CANQDRRIGKANYEQYF
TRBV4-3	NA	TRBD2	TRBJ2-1	TGCGCCAGCAGCCACGGTGGAGGGCGGGGGGGCGTATATGAGCAGTTCTTC	CASSHGGGRGGVYEQFF
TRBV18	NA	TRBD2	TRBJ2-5	TGTGCCAGCTCACCACGACCAAGCGGGGGCGGGCAAGAGACCCAGTACTTC	CASSPRPSGGGQETQYF
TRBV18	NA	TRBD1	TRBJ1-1	TGTGCCAGCTCCAGGGGGGAAAACACTGAAGCTTTCTTT	CASSRGENTEAFF
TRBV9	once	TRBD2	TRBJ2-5	TGTGCCAGCAGCGCACCGGGACTAGGTCGTGAGACCCAGTACTTC	CASSAPGLGRETQYF
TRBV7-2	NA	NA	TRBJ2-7	TGTGCCAGCAGCTTAGACAGGAACTCCTACGAGCAGTACTTC	CASSLDRNSYEQYF
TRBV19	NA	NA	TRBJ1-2	TGTGCCAGTAGTGTGACAGGTGGCTTTTTCTATGGCTACACCTTC	CASSVTGGFFYGYTF